Below are 18 T cell receptor beta chains sequenced from a single sample in a study of blood T cell repertoires in COVID-19. The assay was immunoSEQ multiplex PCR, and TCRdb's table has in-frame clones only and misses some. The sample records about 380,000 clones, over 75% being singletons. The sequencing sample was made of PBMCs or T cells enriched from blood (not recorded which). All receptors come from a woman aged 25 to 39 who had recovered from COVID-19.

The gene calls are TRBV10-3 and TRBJ1-2, with 7 bases that match TRBD1. Trimming removed 0 bases from V and 3 bases from J; junction bases left unmatched: 7. The CDR3 runs 16 residues. The V gene's germline CDR1 is ENHRY and CDR2 SYGVKD. In DNA form, the CDR3 reads TGTGCCATCAGTGAGTCATGGCAGGGGGTCGACTATGGCTACACCTTC. This codes for CAISESWQGVDYGYTF.

This chain links TRBV23-1 with TRBJ1-5; D gene uncertain. TRBV23-1 is classed as an ORF, of uncertain function. V was clipped by 0 bases and J by 1 base, with 10 bases between them. This CDR3 spans 16 amino acids. CDR3 sequence reads: CASSQSVTESNQPQHF. In DNA form, the CDR3 reads TGCGCCAGCAGTCAATCGGTTACCGAGAGCAATCAGCCCCAGCATTTT.

This chain joins TRBV10-3 and TRBJ1-1; 7 bases match TRBD1. V dropped 2 bases and J dropped 10; count of bases not matched to a gene: 22. CDR3 size: 18 residues. Germline CDR1 is ENHRY and CDR2 is SYGVKD. As DNA, the CDR3 is TGTGCCATCAGTGAGCTGCCAGGGGGTCCGACTTTAAACTTGGGAGCTTTCTTT. This gives the protein CAISELPGGPTLNLGAFF.

This chain joins TRBV5-1 and TRBJ2-2; D is unclear. Trimming shortened V by 0 bases and J by 3 bases, and 12 bases separated the two germline ends. CDR3 size: 16 residues. CDR1 is SGHRS, CDR2 YFSETQ, per germline. The CDR3 sequence is CASSLGHFEYTGELFF. The CDR3 bases are TGCGCCAGCAGCTTGGGCCACTTCGAATACACCGGGGAGCTGTTTTTT. The variable domain in full, completed from reference TRBV5-1 and TRBJ2-2, reads KAGVTQTPRYLIKTRGQQVTLSCSPISGHRSVSWYQQTPGQGLQFLFEYFSETQRNKGNFPGRFSGRQFSNSRSEMNVSTLELGDSALYLCASSLGHFEYTGELFFGEGSRLTVL.

The J gene is TRBJ2-1, the V gene TRBV18, with D unresolved. Trimming removed 6 bases from V and 0 bases from J, with 12 bases in between. The germline gives CDR1 KGHSH, CDR2 LQKENI. CDR3 length: 15 residues. The CDR3 reads CASSQSEASYNEQFF. For the CDR3, the DNA is TGTGCCAGCTCCCAATCAGAGGCCTCCTACAATGAGCAGTTCTTC.

This clone is categorized as medium-sized. The same CDR3 also results from other DNA sequences found in this sample. This chain links TRBV9 with TRBJ2-3; 9 bases line up with TRBD2. This CDR3 is 15 amino acids long. V lost 2 bases, J lost 2 bases, and 3 bases stayed unmatched. Germline V gene lookup returns CDR1 SGDLS and CDR2 YYNGEE. The CDR3 is CASSVLAGPTDTQYF. In nucleotides, the CDR3 is TGTGCCAGCAGCGTCCTAGCGGGGCCCACAGATACGCAGTATTTT. The whole variable domain, filled in from reference TRBV9 and TRBJ2-3, reads DSGVTQTPKHLITATGQRVTLRCSPRSGDLSVYWYQQSLDQGLQFLIQYYNGEERAKGNILERFSAQQFPDLHSELNLSSLELGDSALYFCASSVLAGPTDTQYFGPGTRLTVL.

The gene calls are TRBV18 and TRBJ1-5; D is unresolved. CDR3 length: 15 residues. V lost 2 bases, J lost 0 bases, and 8 bases lay in between. The germline gives CDR1 KGHSH, CDR2 LQKENI. Written as DNA, the CDR3 is TGTGCCAGCTCACCAGCGACAAATAGCAATCAGCCCCAGCATTTT. Translating gives CASSPATNSNQPQHF.

V usage is TRBV19 and J usage is TRBJ2-7; 14 bases map to TRBD2. The CDR3 runs to 13 residues. The V segment lost 10 bases and the J segment 2 bases; nucleotides outside the gene matches: 1. The germline gives CDR1 LNHDA, CDR2 SQIVND (reference sequence). CDR3 in amino acids: CATTSGGAYEQYF. The CDR3 coding sequence is TGTGCCACGACTAGCGGGGGGGCCTACGAGCAGTACTTC.

V and J are TRBV7-2 and TRBJ2-7; 9 nucleotides match TRBD1. Looked up from germline, CDR1 is SGHTA and CDR2 is FQGNSA. This CDR3 is 15 amino acids long. With 5 bases clipped from V and 3 bases from J, the junction kept 8 bases outside the gene matches. CDR3 in amino acids: CASSQQGARYYEQYF. CDR3 nucleotide sequence: TGTGCCAGCAGCCAACAGGGGGCGCGGTACTACGAGCAGTACTTC.

The chain uses TRBV30 and TRBJ1-5, with D possibly matching TRBD1 (6 bases). This CDR3 has 14 residues. Per germline, CDR1 GTSNPN and CDR2 SVGIG (reference sequence). Trimming left V 0 bases short and J 7 bases short, with 13 bases between. DNA of the CDR3: TGTGCCTGGAGTGTGAGGGGGAGAAACCAGCCCCAGCATTTT. This translates into CAWSVRGRNQPQHF.

The genes are TRBV19 and TRBJ2-2, with no clear D. CDR3 length: 12 amino acids. The germline V gene has CDR1 LNHDA and CDR2 SQIVND (reference sequence). V lost 7 bases to trimming and J lost 0 bases, with 3 bases between them. The CDR3: CASITNTGELFF. The CDR3 coding sequence is TGTGCCAGTATCACGAACACCGGGGAGCTGTTTTTT.

Turning to this clone: A read error may account for a junction end that differs from germline. The chain is built from TRBV7-7 and TRBJ2-5; 9 positions match TRBD2. The CDR3 extends over 16 amino acids. Looked up from germline, CDR1 is SSHAT and CDR2 is FNYEAQ (reference sequence). The CDR3 DNA is TGTGCTAGCAGCCCCTGGGCGGGGGGGCGAGTGCAGGCCCAGTACTTC. Its protein product is CASSPWAGGRVQAQYF.

V is TRBV29-1 and J is TRBJ2-3; 8 positions agree with TRBD2. Germline CDR1 SQVTM, CDR2 ANQGSEA. CDR3 length equals 15 residues. Trimming cost V 4 bases and J 4 bases; bases outside gene matches: 10. Here the CDR3 reads CSVVFVSGGSDTQYF. CDR3 DNA: TGCAGCGTTGTTTTTGTCAGCGGGGGATCAGATACGCAGTATTTT.

This rearrangement joins TRBV9 to TRBJ2-7; D is ambiguous. Germline values: CDR1 SGDLS, CDR2 YYNGEE. The CDR3 runs 13 residues. Trimming pared 0 bases from V and 0 bases from J, leaving 4 bases between. CDR3 in DNA: TGTGCCAGCAGCGTAGGGCCCTCCTACGAGCAGTACTTC. Translating gives CASSVGPSYEQYF.

The chain's CDR3 is CASSPRQGSGYTF. For the CDR3, the DNA is TGTGCCAGCAGCCCACGACAGGGATCTGGCTACACCTTC. The V call is TRBV3-1 (or the pseudogene TRBV3-2), the J call TRBJ1-2; 7 positions agree with TRBD1. The CDR3 runs 13 residues. The V gene's germline CDR1 is LGHDT and CDR2 YNNKEL (reference sequence). J gave up 7 bases and V 4 bases, and 6 bases lay outside the gene matches.

This clone was detected only a few times. The V and J genes are TRBV7-2 and TRBJ1-2, with D possibly being TRBD1 (6 bases). Trimming shortened V by 5 bases and J by 9 bases, and 16 bases separated the two germline ends. Germline CDR1 is SGHTA and CDR2 is FQGNSA. CDR3 length: 13 residues. CDR3 region: CASSANRESSYTF. In DNA, the CDR3 is TGTGCCAGCAGCGCGAACAGGGAAAGTAGCTACACCTTC.

In DNA, the CDR3 is TGTGCCAGCTCGACAGGGACAAAGGACTATGGCTACACCTTC. Amino acids: CASSTGTKDYGYTF. The gene calls are TRBV7-5 and TRBJ1-2; TRBD1 reflects the table's D call only, with no check against the DNA. TRBV7-5 is reported as a pseudogene. This CDR3 has 14 amino acids.

The V gene is TRBV29-1, the J gene TRBJ2-7; 8 positions agree with TRBD2. Germline CDR1 and CDR2: SQVTM and ANQGSEA. Unmatched junction bases numbered 3, after V lost 3 bases and J lost 2 bases. CDR3 length: 13 residues. CDR3 in DNA: TGCAGCGTTGAGACTAGCGCGACCTACGAGCAGTACTTC. Its translation is CSVETSATYEQYF.